This TCR beta chain was captured by sequencing in a study of T cells in Graves' hyperthyroidism and ophthalmopathy. Study information: Peripheral blood sampling occurred at initial diagnosis, before any treatment.

Germline CDR1 and CDR2: MDHEN and SYDVKM. Between the trimmed V and J ends, which lost 3 bases and 0 bases, there was a span of 18 bases. CDR3 length: 17 amino acids. TCR beta CDR3 region amplification was performed from RNA transcripts. First-round RT-PCR with HTBI primers amplified the TCR CDR3 region. TCRdb recomputed calls from the multiplex PCR reads with MiXCR, one row per CDR3 protein. The sample has about 130,000 distinct CDR3 sequences, over 20% seen once. Uncontrolled infection, other autoimmune disease, pregnancy or lactation led to exclusion. In making diagnoses, clinical symptoms, serum thyroxine and TRAb, thyroid ultrasound and orbital computed tomography were all used. PBMCs were obtained from 9.5 to 10 ml fresh peripheral blood. This clonotype has at least ten counts.

This sequence joins TRBV28 and TRBJ2-7, with unresolved D. What was sequenced was blood. This TCR came from a woman between 50 and 59 years old with Graves' hyperthyroidism that later progressed to Graves' ophthalmopathy. The CDR3 bases are TGTGCCAGCAGTTTGAATCGTGGGAAGGGCAGCTCCTACGAGCAGTACTTC. Residues: CASSLNRGKGSSYEQYF.